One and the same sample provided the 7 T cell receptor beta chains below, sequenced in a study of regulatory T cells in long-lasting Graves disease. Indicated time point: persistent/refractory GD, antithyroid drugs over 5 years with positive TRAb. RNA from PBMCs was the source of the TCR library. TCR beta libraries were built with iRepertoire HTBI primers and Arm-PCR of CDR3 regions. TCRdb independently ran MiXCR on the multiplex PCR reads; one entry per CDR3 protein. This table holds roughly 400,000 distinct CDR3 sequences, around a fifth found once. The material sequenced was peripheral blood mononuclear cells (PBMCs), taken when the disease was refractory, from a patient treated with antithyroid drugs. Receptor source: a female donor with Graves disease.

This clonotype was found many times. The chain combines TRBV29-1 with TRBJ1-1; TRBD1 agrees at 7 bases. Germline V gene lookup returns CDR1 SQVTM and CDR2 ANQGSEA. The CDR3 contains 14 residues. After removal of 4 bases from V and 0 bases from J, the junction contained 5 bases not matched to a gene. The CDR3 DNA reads TGCAGCGTTGCGGGACAGATAATGAACACTGAAGCTTTCTTT. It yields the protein CSVAGQIMNTEAFF.

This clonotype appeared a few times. The CDR3 bases are TGTGCCAGCAGCTTAGGGCAGGGGGCAAGGGGAGAGACCCAGTACTTC. It translates to CASSLGQGARGETQYF. This rearrangement joins TRBV5-4 to TRBJ2-5; TRBD1 agrees at 8 bases. V lost 2 bases and J lost 4; bases outside the gene matches: 10. This CDR3 comprises 16 residues. Germline assignment: CDR1 SGHNT and CDR2 YYREEE (reference sequence).

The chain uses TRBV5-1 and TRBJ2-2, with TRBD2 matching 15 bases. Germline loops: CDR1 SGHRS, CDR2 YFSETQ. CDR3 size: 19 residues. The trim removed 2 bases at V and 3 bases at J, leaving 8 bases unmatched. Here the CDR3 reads CASSFTGTSGRRDTGELFF. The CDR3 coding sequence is TGCGCCAGCAGCTTCACCGGGACTAGCGGGAGGAGGGACACCGGGGAGCTGTTTTTT. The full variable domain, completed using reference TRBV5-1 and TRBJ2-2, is KAGVTQTPRYLIKTRGQQVTLSCSPISGHRSVSWYQQTPGQGLQFLFEYFSETQRNKGNFPGRFSGRQFSNSRSEMNVSTLELGDSALYLCASSFTGTSGRRDTGELFFGEGSRLTVL.

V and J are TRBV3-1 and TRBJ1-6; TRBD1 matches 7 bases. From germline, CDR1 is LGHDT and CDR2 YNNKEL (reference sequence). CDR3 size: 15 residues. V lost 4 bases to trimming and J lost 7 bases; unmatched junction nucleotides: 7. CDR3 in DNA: TGTGCCAGCAGCCTAACGGACAGGAAAAATTCACCCCTCCACTTT. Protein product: CASSLTDRKNSPLHF. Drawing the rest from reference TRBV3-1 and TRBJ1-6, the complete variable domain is DTAVSQTPKYLVTQMGNDKSIKCEQNLGHDTMYWYKQDSKKFLKIMFSYNNKELIINETVPNRFSPKSPDKAHLNLHINSLELGDSAVYFCASSLTDRKNSPLHFGNGTRLTVT.

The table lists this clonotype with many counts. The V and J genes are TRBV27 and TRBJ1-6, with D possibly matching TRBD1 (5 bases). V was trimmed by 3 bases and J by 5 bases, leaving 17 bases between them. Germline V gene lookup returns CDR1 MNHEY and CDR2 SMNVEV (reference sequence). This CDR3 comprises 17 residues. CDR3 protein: CASSLRGTLDHNSPLHF. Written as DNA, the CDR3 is TGTGCCAGCAGTTTGCGTGGGACCCTGGACCATAATTCACCCCTCCACTTT.

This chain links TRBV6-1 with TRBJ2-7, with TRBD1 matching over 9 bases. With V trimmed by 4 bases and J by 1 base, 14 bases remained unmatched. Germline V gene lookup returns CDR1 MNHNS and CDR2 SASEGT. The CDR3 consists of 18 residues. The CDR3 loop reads CASSGDRENGHWSYEQYF. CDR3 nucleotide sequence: TGTGCCAGCAGTGGGGACAGGGAGAACGGTCATTGGTCCTACGAGCAGTACTTC.

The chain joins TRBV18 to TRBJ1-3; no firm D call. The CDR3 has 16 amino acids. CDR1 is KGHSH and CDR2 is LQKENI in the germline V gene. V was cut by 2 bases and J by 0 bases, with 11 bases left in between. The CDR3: CASSPGVSNSGNTIYF. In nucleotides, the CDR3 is TGTGCCAGCTCACCAGGCGTGTCGAACTCTGGAAACACCATATATTTT.